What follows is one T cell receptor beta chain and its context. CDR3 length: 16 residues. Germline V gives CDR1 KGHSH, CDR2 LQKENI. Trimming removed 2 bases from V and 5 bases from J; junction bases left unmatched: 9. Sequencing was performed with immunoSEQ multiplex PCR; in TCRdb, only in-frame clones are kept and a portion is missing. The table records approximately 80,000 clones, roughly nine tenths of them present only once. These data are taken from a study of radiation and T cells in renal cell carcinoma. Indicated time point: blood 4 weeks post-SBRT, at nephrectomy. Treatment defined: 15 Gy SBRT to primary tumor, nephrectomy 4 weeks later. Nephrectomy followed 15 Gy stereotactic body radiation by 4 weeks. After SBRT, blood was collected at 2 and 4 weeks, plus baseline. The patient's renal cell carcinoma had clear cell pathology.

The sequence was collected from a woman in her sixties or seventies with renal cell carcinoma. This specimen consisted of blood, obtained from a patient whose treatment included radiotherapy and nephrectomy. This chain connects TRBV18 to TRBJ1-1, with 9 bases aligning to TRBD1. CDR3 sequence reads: CASSPLGTGRRTEAFF. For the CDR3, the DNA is TGTGCCAGCTCACCATTAGGGACAGGGAGAAGAACTGAAGCTTTCTTT.